These 14 T cell receptor beta chains share one sample of origin, sequenced in a study of blood T cell repertoires in COVID-19. Assay used: immunoSEQ multiplex PCR; TCRdb lists only in-frame clones, some missing. The table has tens of thousands of clones, about 86% seen once. The sample comprised peripheral blood. These receptors were obtained from a man aged 65 to 79 with acute or convalescent COVID-19.

The chain couples TRBV21-1 to TRBJ1-1; the table's D call, TRBD1, has no DNA check behind it. TRBV21-1 is annotated as a pseudogene. The CDR3 sequence is 15 residues long. CDR3 sequence reads: CASRDTGTENTEAFF. In DNA form, the CDR3 reads TGTGCCAGCAGGGACACCGGGACAGAGAACACTGAAGCTTTCTTT.

The chain combines TRBV3-1 (or the pseudogene TRBV3-2) with TRBJ1-4; D not certain. In germline, CDR1 is LGHDT, CDR2 YNNKEL (reference sequence). Deletions cut 1 base from V and 7 bases from J, with 10 bases between. This CDR3 is built from 14 residues. CDR3 bases: TGTGCCAGCAGCCAAGCGCAGGAGGTTGAAAAACTGTTTTTT. Translated: CASSQAQEVEKLFF.

This rearrangement joins TRBV29-1 to TRBJ2-5; TRBD2 matches at 7 bases. The CDR3 spans 13 residues. Per the germline V gene, CDR1 is SQVTM and CDR2 is ANQGSEA. V trimming: 5 bases; J trimming: 5 bases; junction bases outside the gene matches: 8. This CDR3 reads CSVLEGEGETQYF. CDR3 coding DNA: TGCAGCGTTCTCGAAGGGGAGGGTGAGACCCAGTACTTC. Combining the CDR3 with reference TRBV29-1 and TRBJ2-5 gives the whole variable domain SAVISQKPSRDICQRGTSLTIQCQVDSQVTMMFWYRQQPGQSLTLIATANQGSEATYESGFVIDKFPISRPNLTFSTLTVSNMSPEDSSIYLCSVLEGEGETQYFGPGTRLLVL.

The chain uses TRBV7-2 and TRBJ2-7; 7 nucleotides match TRBD2. The V and J ends lost 4 bases and 4 bases, in that order; junction bases with no gene match: 4. The CDR3 runs to 13 residues. Germline-derived CDR1 and CDR2 are SGHTA and FQGNSA. The CDR3 protein is CASSWPRGYEQYF. In DNA, the CDR3 is TGTGCCAGCAGCTGGCCGCGGGGGTACGAGCAGTACTTC.

The chain has TRBV7-9 and TRBJ1-1; 8 bases are shared with TRBD1. This CDR3 has 14 residues. The J segment lost 5 bases and the V segment lost 5 bases, leaving 7 bases of the junction unmatched. Germline loops: CDR1 SEHNR, CDR2 FQNEAQ (reference sequence). CDR3 residues: CASSGGQGGTEAFF. The CDR3 region has the DNA TGTGCCAGCAGCGGTGGACAGGGAGGGACTGAAGCTTTCTTT.

V is TRBV5-1 and J is TRBJ1-4, with 7 nucleotides matching TRBD1. Germline V gene sequence: CDR1 SGHRS, CDR2 YFSETQ. The CDR3 is 17 residues long. V lost 1 base and J lost 2; bases outside the gene matches: 8. The CDR3 DNA sequence: TGCGCCAGCAGCTTGAGGGGGCAGATCTATACTAATGAAAAACTGTTTTTT. Translating it yields CASSLRGQIYTNEKLFF.

The CDR3 DNA is TGTGCCAGCAGCGCGCACCAGGCAGGGACAAGCTATGGCTACACCTTC. Translation: CASSAHQAGTSYGYTF. The rearrangement links TRBV7-2 to TRBJ1-2, with D maybe TRBD1 (6 bases). The ends were cut back, 5 bases at V and 4 bases at J, with 20 bases in the middle. Germline V lookup: CDR1 SGHTA, CDR2 FQGNSA. The CDR3 has 16 amino acids.

The sample holds one count of this clone. DNA for the CDR3: TGTGCCAGCAGCTTGGGGCAGGCTCTCCAGCCCCAGCATTTT. As protein: CASSLGQALQPQHF. The chain employs TRBV5-8 and TRBJ1-5, with D hard to call. Germline V lookup: CDR1 SGHTS, CDR2 YDEGEE. V dropped 0 bases and J dropped 7 bases, with 11 bases sitting between them. This CDR3 has 14 amino acids.

The V call is TRBV30, the J call TRBJ1-3; no reliable D call. In germline, CDR1 is GTSNPN, CDR2 SVGIG (reference sequence). V lost 4 bases, J lost 0 bases, and 16 bases lay in between. This CDR3 contains 16 residues. The CDR3 here is CAWNLGESFSGNTIYF. The CDR3 region has the DNA TGTGCCTGGAATCTCGGGGAGTCGTTCTCTGGAAACACCATATATTTT.

This rearrangement joins TRBV6-1 to TRBJ2-1; the D gene is possibly TRBD1 (6 bases). Germline V gene lookup returns CDR1 MNHNS and CDR2 SASEGT. Trimming removed 4 bases from V and 0 bases from J, with 13 bases in between. This CDR3 spans 16 amino acids. The CDR3 region has the DNA TGTGCCAGCAGTGGGACAGAAGCTAACTCCTACAATGAGCAGTTCTTC. As protein: CASSGTEANSYNEQFF.

This clone was seen only once. The chain couples TRBV7-8 to TRBJ1-2, with D hard to call. The CDR3 has 15 residues. Germline V lookup: CDR1 SGHVS, CDR2 FQNEAQ. Trimming shortened V by 1 base and J by 0 bases, and 9 bases separated the two germline ends. CDR3 sequence: CASSLVSEANYGYTF. CDR3 nucleotide sequence: TGTGCCAGCAGCTTAGTGAGTGAGGCTAACTATGGCTACACCTTC.

The chain joins TRBV5-6 to TRBJ2-5, with 9 bases fitting TRBD2. V lost 4 bases, J lost 4 bases, and 14 bases stayed unmatched. This CDR3 has 17 amino acids. Germline CDR1 SGHDT, CDR2 YYEEEE. CDR3 protein: CASSPGAGGIPSETQYF. The CDR3 nucleotides read TGTGCCAGCAGCCCGGGAGCGGGGGGTATTCCGTCAGAGACCCAGTACTTC.

The chain recombines TRBV7-6 with TRBJ2-1; 11 bases map to TRBD2. The J segment lost 5 bases and the V segment lost 5 bases, leaving 5 bases of the junction unmatched. The V gene's germline CDR1 is SGHVS and CDR2 FNYEAQ. The CDR3 is 15 residues long. The CDR3 DNA follows: TGTGCCAGCAGCCCGCAGACTAGCGGGAACAATGAGCAGTTCTTC. It yields the protein CASSPQTSGNNEQFF.

The chain links TRBV28 to TRBJ1-2, with D possibly TRBD1 on 5 matching bases. The CDR3 is made up of 12 amino acids. Per germline, CDR1 MDHEN and CDR2 SYDVKM. Deletions cut 5 bases from V and 8 bases from J, with 12 bases between. CDR3 protein: CASSAGGRGYTF. CDR3 in DNA: TGTGCCAGCAGTGCGGGGGGTCGGGGCTACACCTTC.